This paragraph reports one TCR beta chain. Its antigen is not known. This sample is drawn from a study of a mutant IDH1 vaccine in newly diagnosed glioma. The overall study: Vaccination started 4-6 weeks after radiotherapy alone, or with temozolomide cycles. Mean patient age was around 40 years; approximately 60% were male and approximately 38% female.

Germline V gives CDR1 SQVTM, CDR2 ANQGSEA. V lost 4 bases, J lost 3 bases, and 7 bases lay in between. The CDR3 has 11 amino acids. The time point: week 47, end of study. All doses held 300 ug of mutant IDH1 20-mer peptide, with topical imiquimod. In weeks 1, 3, 5, 7, 11, 15, 19 and 23, patients were vaccinated. Newly diagnosed WHO grade 3 or 4 IDH1-mutant, ATRX-lost astrocytomas were identified in the donors. Clones were read by immunoSEQ multiplex PCR, and TCRdb kept only the in-frame ones, dropping some. The table shows about 54,000 clones, with 75% to 90% occurring only once. The chain carries TRBV29-1 and TRBJ2-7, with unresolved D. This TCR came from a woman in her forties or fifties with glioma. Material: PBMCs, obtained from a glioma patient whose treatment included an IDH1 peptide vaccine. As DNA, the CDR3 is TGCAGCGTTGGGCAGGACTACGAGCAGTACTTC. This codes for CSVGQDYEQYF.